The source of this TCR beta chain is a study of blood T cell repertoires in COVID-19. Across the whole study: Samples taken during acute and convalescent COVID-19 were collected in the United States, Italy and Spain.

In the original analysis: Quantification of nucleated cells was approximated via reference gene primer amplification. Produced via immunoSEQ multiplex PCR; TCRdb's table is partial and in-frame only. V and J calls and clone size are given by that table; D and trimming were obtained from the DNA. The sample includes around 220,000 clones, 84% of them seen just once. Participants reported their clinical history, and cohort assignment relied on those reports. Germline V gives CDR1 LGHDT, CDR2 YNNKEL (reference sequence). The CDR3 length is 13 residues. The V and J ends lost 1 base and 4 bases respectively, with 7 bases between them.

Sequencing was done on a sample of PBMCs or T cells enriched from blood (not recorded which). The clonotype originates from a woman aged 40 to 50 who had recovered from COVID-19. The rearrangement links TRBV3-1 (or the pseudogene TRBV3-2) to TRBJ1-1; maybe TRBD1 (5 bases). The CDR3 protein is CASSQAGGTEAFF. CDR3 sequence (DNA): TGTGCCAGCAGCCAAGCGGGGGGCACTGAAGCTTTCTTT.